This entry concerns a single TCR beta chain. Its antigen is not yet known. Base quality data are lacking; no much larger clone is found one base away. The CDR3 covers 14 residues, taking in both the cysteine and the phenylalanine. Only the CDR3 part of the read is kept: 42 bases, read in frame from the first base. Trimming takes 0 bases off V and 6 bases off J; junction bases not matched to a gene: 5. The germline V gene (reference sequence) sets CDR1 to DFQATT and CDR2 to SNEGSKA. This specimen belongs to a study of response to subunit inactivated influenza vaccine listed by TCRdb under 2018. Regarding the research as a whole: Deep quantitative T cell receptor repertoire profiling was used in the study to track responses to a trivalent subunit inactivated influenza vaccine.

The method behind the library was RT-PCR. The sequencer listed for this sample is Illumina HiSeq 2500. The raw public reads went through TCRdb reprocessing: fastp at Q25, MiXCR clone calling, in-frame beta chains kept. CDR3 protein sequences are deduplicated, and each keeps its most common genes and DNA. This sample lists fewer than 600,000 distinct CDR3 sequences; 6% to 9% were detected once. Of the sample, around 14% is held by the ten largest clones. Here is what the overall study found, with its caveats: According to the authors, only a limited number of new T cells may be recruited by each seasonal influenza vaccination.

Here the sequenced sample was PBMCs from blood, taken around 25 months after vaccination. The chain employs TRBV20-1 and TRBJ1-2, with TRBD1 identical over 9 junction bases. The TCR sequence derives from a man in his fifties or sixties who received an inactivated influenza vaccine. Donor details come from another sample of the same person, matched by shared clones. The nucleotides are TGCAGTGCTAGAGAAGGGGGGACAGGGCATGGCTACACCTTC. Its translation reads: CSAREGGTGHGYTF.